The T cell receptor (beta chain) described here comes from a study of quantifying T cell responses using KT2 cells. Study at large: cDNA was made from DNase-treated RNA using alpha and beta constant primers. The T4 ligation step was estimated to exceed 8.5% efficiency under optimum conditions.

Each cDNA got a UMI-containing oligo ligated at its 3' end. An equimolar mix of RC1.1 and RC1.2 primed the beta chain across TRBC1 and TRBC2. MiXCR was run by TCRdb on the UMI-ligation and nested PCR reads, yielding one entry per CDR3 protein. This sample has over 35,000 distinct CDR3 sequences, with approximately 15% found just once. Unmatched junction bases numbered 7, after V lost 3 bases and J lost 0 bases. The CDR3 is 16 amino acids. The source is a human donor. The chain recombines TRBV12-3 or TRBV12-4 with TRBJ2-5, with 7 bases aligning to TRBD1. The sequenced material came from PBMCs spiked with cells of the T cell clone KT2. CDR3 protein: CASSLSGTVYQETQYF. In nucleotides, the CDR3 is TGTGCCAGCAGTTTGTCCGGGACAGTGTACCAAGAGACCCAGTACTTC.